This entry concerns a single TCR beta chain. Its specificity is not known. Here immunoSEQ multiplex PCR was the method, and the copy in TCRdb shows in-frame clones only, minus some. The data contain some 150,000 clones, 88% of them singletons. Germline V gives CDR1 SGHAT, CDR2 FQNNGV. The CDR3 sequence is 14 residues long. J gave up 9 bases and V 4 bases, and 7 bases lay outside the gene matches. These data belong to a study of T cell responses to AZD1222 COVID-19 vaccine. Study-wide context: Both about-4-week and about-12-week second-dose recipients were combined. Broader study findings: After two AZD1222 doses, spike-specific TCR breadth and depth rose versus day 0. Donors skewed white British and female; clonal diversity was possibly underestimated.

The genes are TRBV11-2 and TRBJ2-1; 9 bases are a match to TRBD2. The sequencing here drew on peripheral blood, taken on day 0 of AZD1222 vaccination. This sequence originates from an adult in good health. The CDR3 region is CASSSRIAGVEQFF. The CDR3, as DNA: TGTGCCAGCAGCTCAAGGATAGCGGGAGTTGAGCAGTTCTTC.